The 30 T cell receptor beta chains given below trace back to one sample, sequenced in a study of blood T cells in healthy people across ages. Primed by a sample-barcoded 5' primer and a J-beta primer mix, a second PCR proceeded for about 6 to 12 cycles. TCRdb itself ran the 5' RACE reads through MiXCR, one entry per CDR3 protein. The table lists 700,000 to 950,000 distinct CDR3 sequences, more than 45% of them singletons. What was sequenced was blood. These receptors were taken from a man aged 25-45 years in good health.

This clonotype came up many times. The V gene is TRBV20-1, the J gene TRBJ2-7; D assignment may be TRBD1 or TRBD2 (6 bases each). The CDR3 spans 12 residues. The germline CDR1 and CDR2 sequences are DFQATT and SNEGSKA (reference sequence). Trimming took off 2 bases at V and 3 bases at J, with 8 bases between the two ends. The DNA for the CDR3 is TGCAGTGCTAGAAGGGGGGTCTACGAGCAGTACTTC. This sequence encodes CSARRGVYEQYF.

The genes are TRBV20-1 and TRBJ2-3; D not resolved. The CDR3 runs to 14 residues. Between the trimmed V and J ends, which lost 0 bases and 2 bases, there was a span of 9 bases. Germline V gives CDR1 DFQATT, CDR2 SNEGSKA (reference sequence). The CDR3: CSARDLGSTDTQYF. The CDR3 DNA reads as TGCAGTGCTAGAGATCTCGGGTCCACAGATACGCAGTATTTT.

This sequence joins TRBV6-2 or TRBV6-3 and TRBJ1-1; no definite D call. V shed 2 bases and J shed 1 base, with 5 bases lying between them. The germline V gene encodes CDR1 MNHEY and CDR2 SVGEGT. The CDR3 has 13 amino acids. CDR3 sequence reads: CASSYITNTEAFF. In DNA, the CDR3 is TGTGCCAGCAGTTACATAACGAACACTGAAGCTTTCTTT.

The chain uses TRBV15 and TRBJ2-3; 8 positions agree with TRBD2. This CDR3 comprises 17 residues. Germline CDR1 reads LNHNV; CDR2 reads YYDKDF (reference sequence). V shed 1 base, J shed 2 bases, and the junction held 8 bases outside the gene matches. CDR3 nucleotides: TGTGCCACCAGCAGAGGCGGGGGGCTTCCTCTCACAGATACGCAGTATTTT. Translation: CATSRGGGLPLTDTQYF.

This chain joins TRBV28 and TRBJ2-7; 7 nucleotides agree with TRBD2. CDR3 length: 15 amino acids. With V trimmed by 4 bases and J by 2 bases, 8 bases remained unmatched. CDR1 is MDHEN, CDR2 SYDVKM, per germline. The CDR3 coding sequence is TGTGCCAGCAGTTCTCAACTAGCGCCTACCTACGAGCAGTACTTC. It codes for CASSSQLAPTYEQYF.

This clonotype turned up a few times. The rearrangement uses TRBV10-3 and TRBJ2-3, with a weak D call TRBD1 (6 bases). V lost 6 bases and J 0 bases, leaving 22 bases between the germline ends. Germline CDR1 and CDR2: ENHRY and SYGVKD. The CDR3 covers 18 residues. CDR3 region: CAIRDRDNPYSSTDTQYF. CDR3 in DNA: TGTGCCATCAGAGACCGGGACAACCCGTACTCTAGCACAGATACGCAGTATTTT.

The chain has TRBV29-1 and TRBJ2-5; D may be TRBD2 (5 bases). The assigned J gene may be wrong: the sequence end matches TRBJ2-7 better. The CDR3 has 12 residues. Germline-derived CDR1 and CDR2 are SQVTM and ANQGSEA. The DNA for the CDR3 is TGCAGCGTTGAAATTGAGGGCTACGAGCAGTACTTC. Translation: CSVEIEGYEQYF.

This chain links TRBV13 with TRBJ2-1; D is possibly TRBD1 (6 bases). Trimming left V 1 base short and J 6 bases short, with 13 bases between. This CDR3 region has 15 residues. Looked up from germline, CDR1 is PRHDT and CDR2 is FYEKMQ (reference sequence). DNA of the CDR3: TGTGCCAGCAGCTTAGTGGACAGCAGTTTCAATGAGCAGTTCTTC. It translates to CASSLVDSSFNEQFF.

The CDR3 protein is CASSNGGAGGLPDTQYF. The CDR3 DNA reads as TGTGCCAGCAGCAATGGCGGAGCGGGGGGCCTTCCAGATACGCAGTATTTT. The rearrangement links TRBV21-1 to TRBJ2-3; the table assigns TRBD2, which was not confirmed against the DNA. TRBV21-1 is a pseudogene locus. This CDR3 region has 17 residues.

This clonotype was detected only a few times. CDR3 in DNA: TGTGCCAGCATTTTGACAGGGCATGGCTACACCTTC. Its protein product is CASILTGHGYTF. The chain has TRBV2 and TRBJ1-2, with 7 bases fitting TRBD1. The V gene end was trimmed by 7 bases and the J gene end by 6 bases; junction bases not matched to a gene: 5. The germline V gene encodes CDR1 SNHLY and CDR2 FYNNEI. CDR3 size: 12 residues.

The chain employs TRBV5-6 and TRBJ2-5, with 11 bases matching TRBD1. The CDR3 is 15 residues long. Germline CDR1 reads SGHDT; CDR2 reads YYEEEE. V shed 5 bases and J 11 bases; nucleotides not matched to a gene: 14. CDR3 protein: CASRSPGQGAVRQYF. The CDR3, as DNA: TGTGCCAGCAGATCACCCGGACAGGGGGCTGTAAGGCAGTACTTC.

Only a few counts were recorded for this clonotype. The rearrangement links TRBV20-1 to TRBJ1-2, with D unclear. V was cut by 3 bases and J by 1 base, with 9 bases left in between. The germline gives CDR1 DFQATT, CDR2 SNEGSKA (reference sequence). This CDR3 has 13 amino acids. CDR3 nucleotide sequence: TGCAGTGCTAGTAGTTTAGTTAACTATGGCTACACCTTC. Translated: CSASSLVNYGYTF.

V is TRBV5-1 and J is TRBJ2-1; 10 nucleotides match TRBD2. The CDR3 sequence is 15 residues long. Per germline, CDR1 SGHRS and CDR2 YFSETQ. Trimming removed 4 bases from V and 4 bases from J; junction bases left unmatched: 5. The CDR3 DNA reads TGCGCCAGCAGCATAGGACTAGCGGAGTACAATGAGCAGTTCTTC. Translating gives CASSIGLAEYNEQFF.

Comments on this clonotype: A junction boundary mismatches the germline segment, possibly from a read error. This chain uses TRBV7-2 with TRBJ2-1; tentatively, D is TRBD2 (6 bases). This CDR3 is built from 14 residues. Germline-derived CDR1 and CDR2 are SGHTA and FQGNSA. The CDR3 here is CASSLGDSYNKQFF. CDR3 coding DNA: TGTGCCAGCAGCTTAGGGGACTCCTACAATAAGCAGTTCTTC.

The table lists this clonotype with a few counts. The CDR3 DNA sequence: TGTGCCAGCATCCCATTGGGGGGGGATGAGCAGTTCTTC. The encoded protein is CASIPLGGDEQFF. This chain connects TRBV5-6 to TRBJ2-1, with 7 bases aligning to TRBD2. Germline CDR1 is SGHDT and CDR2 is YYEEEE. The CDR3 loop spans 13 amino acids. V lost 6 bases and J lost 8; bases outside the gene matches: 8.

V gene TRBV20-1 combines with J gene TRBJ2-2; 9 bases are a match to TRBD1. V lost 1 base, J lost 6 bases, and 3 bases stayed unmatched. From germline, CDR1 is DFQATT and CDR2 SNEGSKA (reference sequence). The CDR3 totals 14 residues. This CDR3 reads CSARVGQGSGELFF. CDR3 in DNA: TGCAGTGCTAGAGTGGGACAGGGTTCCGGGGAGCTGTTTTTT.

A few counts support this clonotype. The chain recombines TRBV27 with TRBJ2-3, with 7 positions matching TRBD2. The CDR3 loop spans 15 amino acids. Germline V gene sequence: CDR1 MNHEY, CDR2 SMNVEV (reference sequence). V lost 2 bases to trimming and J lost 1 base; unmatched junction nucleotides: 3. The DNA for the CDR3 is TGTGCCAGCAGTTTAACGCTAGCGGGCACAGATACGCAGTATTTT. As protein: CASSLTLAGTDTQYF.

This clonotype was detected many times. The chain links TRBV7-8 to TRBJ2-1; 12 bases align to TRBD2. Trimming took 7 bases from V and 3 from J; bases not matched to a gene: 16. This CDR3 is built from 19 residues. Germline-derived CDR1 and CDR2 are SGHVS and FQNEAQ. In DNA form, the CDR3 reads TGTGCCAGCACCCGTAGGTTCCTAGCGGGAGGGCCCCTCTACAATGAGCAGTTCTTC. As protein: CASTRRFLAGGPLYNEQFF.

The gene calls are TRBV20-1 and TRBJ1-1, with a possible D match to TRBD1 (6 bases). Between the trimmed V and J ends, which lost 3 bases and 3 bases, there was a span of 20 bases. The CDR3 runs 16 residues. Germline assignment: CDR1 DFQATT and CDR2 SNEGSKA (reference sequence). The CDR3 DNA follows: TGCAGTGCTAGGACGATTCAGGGGAATCGGGACACTGAAGCTTTCTTT. Translating it yields CSARTIQGNRDTEAFF.

The J gene is TRBJ2-7, the V gene TRBV20-1, with D hard to call. This CDR3 spans 13 amino acids. The germline V and J ends were trimmed by 3 bases and 4 bases, with 13 bases remaining between them. The germline V gene encodes CDR1 DFQATT and CDR2 SNEGSKA (reference sequence). The CDR3 sequence is CSASRIGPYEQYF. CDR3 sequence (DNA): TGCAGTGCTAGTCGTATTGGCCCATACGAGCAGTACTTC.

This sequence joins TRBV6-2 or TRBV6-3 and TRBJ2-7; 9 bases line up with TRBD1. The CDR3 spans 17 residues. Germline values: CDR1 MNHEY, CDR2 SVGEGT. The trim removed 1 base at V and 3 bases at J, leaving 10 bases unmatched. CDR3 in DNA: TGTGCCAGCAGTTACTACAGGGCAGGACAGGGGATCTACGAGCAGTACTTC. Its protein product is CASSYYRAGQGIYEQYF.

V usage is TRBV7-6 and J usage is TRBJ2-7; 11 bases are a match to TRBD2. CDR3 length: 15 amino acids. With 0 bases clipped from V and 7 bases from J, the junction kept 5 bases outside the gene matches. Germline values: CDR1 SGHVS, CDR2 FNYEAQ. CDR3 region: CASSLAGTSGLEQYF. The CDR3 region has the DNA TGTGCCAGCAGCTTAGCGGGGACTAGCGGCCTGGAGCAGTACTTC.

The CDR3 protein is CASSPDGGGALTDTQYF. CDR3 coding DNA: TGTGCCAGCAGTCCCGACGGCGGGGGCGCCTTGACAGATACGCAGTATTTT. The rearrangement links TRBV12-3 or TRBV12-4 to TRBJ2-3, with D perhaps matching TRBD2 (7 bases). The CDR3 has 17 residues. Trimming removed 5 bases from V and 3 bases from J, with 21 bases in between.

The chain links TRBV6-6 to TRBJ2-5, with TRBD2 as a possible D gene (6 bases). The J call could be wrong; TRBJ2-4 is a better fit for the DNA end. From germline, CDR1 is MNHNY and CDR2 SVGAGI (reference sequence). There are 16 residues in the CDR3. This CDR3 reads CASSGPGDVGSYIQYF. The CDR3, as DNA: TGTGCCAGCAGTGGCCCGGGAGACGTAGGAAGTTACATTCAGTACTTC.

In this sample, this clonotype turned up a few times. The chain has TRBV29-1 and TRBJ2-5; no reliable D call. V shed 6 bases and J shed 5 bases, with 10 bases lying between them. Germline CDR1 is SQVTM and CDR2 is ANQGSEA. The CDR3 is 11 amino acids. The CDR3 here is CSVDTGETQYF. DNA of the CDR3: TGCAGCGTCGACACCGGGGAGACCCAGTACTTC.

The rearrangement uses TRBV12-3 or TRBV12-4 and TRBJ1-2; 9 bases fit TRBD1. V lost 5 bases to trimming and J lost 4 bases; unmatched junction nucleotides: 11. This CDR3 contains 16 residues. CDR3 in DNA: TGTGCCAGCAGTGAACCCGGGACAGGGAGTCCCTATGGCTACACCTTC. As protein: CASSEPGTGSPYGYTF.

CDR3 amino acids: CASSLGTAAETQYF. CDR3 DNA sequence: TGCGCCAGCAGCCTCGGGACTGCCGCGGAGACCCAGTACTTC. J is TRBJ2-5 and V is TRBV5-1; D possibly corresponds to TRBD2 (6 bases). The V end was cut by 4 bases, the J end by 5 bases, with 15 bases between. CDR3 length: 14 residues. Per the germline V gene, CDR1 is SGHRS and CDR2 is YFSETQ.

The chain employs TRBV3-1 and TRBJ2-1; 13 bases are a match to TRBD2. The CDR3 covers 16 residues. The V segment lost 3 bases and the J segment 4 bases; nucleotides outside the gene matches: 3. In germline, CDR1 is LGHDT, CDR2 YNNKEL (reference sequence). Here the CDR3 reads CASSQRTSGRYNEQFF. Written as DNA, the CDR3 is TGTGCCAGCAGCCAGCGGACTAGCGGGAGATACAATGAGCAGTTCTTC.

This clonotype was seen a few times. V is TRBV20-1 and J is TRBJ2-3; 10 bases fit TRBD2. The V segment lost 0 bases and the J segment 5 bases; nucleotides outside the gene matches: 14. Germline CDR1 is DFQATT and CDR2 is SNEGSKA (reference sequence). The CDR3 length is 18 residues. CDR3: CSARDWAQSGRVLDTQYF. CDR3 DNA sequence: TGCAGTGCTAGAGATTGGGCCCAAAGCGGGAGGGTTTTAGATACGCAGTATTTT.

The chain joins TRBV29-1 to TRBJ2-5; D uncertain. This CDR3 has 13 residues. CDR1 and CDR2 (germline): SQVTM, ANQGSEA. CDR3 coding DNA: TGCACCTACGCTGGGCCAACCCAAGAGACCCAGTACTTC. Its translation: CTYAGPTQETQYF.